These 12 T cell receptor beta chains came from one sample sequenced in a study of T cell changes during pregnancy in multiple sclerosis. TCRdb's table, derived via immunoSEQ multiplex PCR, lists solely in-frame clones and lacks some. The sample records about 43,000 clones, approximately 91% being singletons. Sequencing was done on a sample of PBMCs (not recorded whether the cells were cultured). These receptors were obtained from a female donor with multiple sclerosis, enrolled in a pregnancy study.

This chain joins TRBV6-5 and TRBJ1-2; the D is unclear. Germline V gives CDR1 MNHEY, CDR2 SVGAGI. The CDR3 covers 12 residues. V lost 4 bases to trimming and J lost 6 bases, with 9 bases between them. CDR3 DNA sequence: TGTGCCAGCAGTTCCCTTAAGGATGGCTACACCTTC. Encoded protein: CASSSLKDGYTF.

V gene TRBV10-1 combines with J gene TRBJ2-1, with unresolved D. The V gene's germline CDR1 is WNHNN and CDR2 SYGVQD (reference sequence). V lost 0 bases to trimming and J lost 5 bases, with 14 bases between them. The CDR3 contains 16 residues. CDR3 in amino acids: CASSESRVSANNEQFF. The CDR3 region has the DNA TGCGCCAGCAGTGAGTCTCGGGTCTCGGCGAACAATGAGCAGTTCTTC.

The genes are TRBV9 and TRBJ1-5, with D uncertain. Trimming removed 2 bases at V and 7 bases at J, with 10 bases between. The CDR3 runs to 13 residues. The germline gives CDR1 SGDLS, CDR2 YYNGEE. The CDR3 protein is CASSVGEQQPQHF. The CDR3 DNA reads TGTGCCAGCAGCGTTGGAGAACAGCAGCCCCAGCATTTT.

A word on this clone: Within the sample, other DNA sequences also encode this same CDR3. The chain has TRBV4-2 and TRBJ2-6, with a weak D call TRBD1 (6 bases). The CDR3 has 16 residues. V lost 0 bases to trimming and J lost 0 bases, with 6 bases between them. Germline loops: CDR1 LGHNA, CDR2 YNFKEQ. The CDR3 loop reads CASSQEQGSGANVLTF. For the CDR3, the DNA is TGTGCCAGCAGCCAAGAACAGGGCTCTGGGGCCAACGTCCTGACTTTC.

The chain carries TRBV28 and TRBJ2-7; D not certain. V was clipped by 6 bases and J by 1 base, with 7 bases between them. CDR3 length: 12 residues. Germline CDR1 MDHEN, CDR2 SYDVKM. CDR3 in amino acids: CASSLRSYEQYF. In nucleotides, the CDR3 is TGTGCCAGCAGCCTCAGATCCTACGAGCAGTACTTC.

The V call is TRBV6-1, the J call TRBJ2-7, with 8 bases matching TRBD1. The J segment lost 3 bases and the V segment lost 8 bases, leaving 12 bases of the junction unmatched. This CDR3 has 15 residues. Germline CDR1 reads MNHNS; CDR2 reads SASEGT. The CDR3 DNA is TGTGCCAGCTTTCAGCGTTCAGACAGGGGCTACGAGCAGTACTTC. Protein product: CASFQRSDRGYEQYF.

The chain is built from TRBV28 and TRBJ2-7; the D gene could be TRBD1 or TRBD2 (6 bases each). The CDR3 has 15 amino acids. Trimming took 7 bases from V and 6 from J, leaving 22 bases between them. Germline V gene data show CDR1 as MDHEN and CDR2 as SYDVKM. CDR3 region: CASTRGGGLEGEQYF. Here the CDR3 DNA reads TGTGCCAGCACACGGGGTGGGGGGCTGGAAGGCGAGCAGTACTTC.

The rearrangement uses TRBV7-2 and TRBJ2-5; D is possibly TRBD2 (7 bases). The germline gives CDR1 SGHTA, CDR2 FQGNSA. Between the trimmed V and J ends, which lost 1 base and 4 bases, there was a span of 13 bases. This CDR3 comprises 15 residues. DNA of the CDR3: TGTGCCAGCAGCTTAGGACGGGGGGCGCTAGAGACCCAGTACTTC. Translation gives CASSLGRGALETQYF.

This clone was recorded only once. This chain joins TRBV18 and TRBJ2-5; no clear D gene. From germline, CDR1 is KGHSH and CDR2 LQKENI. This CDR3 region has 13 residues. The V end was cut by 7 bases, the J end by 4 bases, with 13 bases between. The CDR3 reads CASYKPGLETQYF. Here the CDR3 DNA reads TGTGCCAGCTACAAGCCGGGTTTAGAGACCCAGTACTTC. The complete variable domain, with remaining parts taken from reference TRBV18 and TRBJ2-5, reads NAGVMQNPRHLVRRRGQEARLRCSPMKGHSHVYWYRQLPEEGLKFMVYLQKENIIDESGMPKERFSAEFPKEGPSILRIQQVVRGDSAAYFCASYKPGLETQYFGPGTRLLVL.

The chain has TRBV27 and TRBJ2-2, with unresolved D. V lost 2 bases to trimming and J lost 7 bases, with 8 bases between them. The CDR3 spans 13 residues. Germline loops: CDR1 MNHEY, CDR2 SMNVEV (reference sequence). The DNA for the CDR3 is TGTGCCAGCAGTTTAAACCCCTTCGGGGAGCTGTTTTTT. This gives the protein CASSLNPFGELFF.

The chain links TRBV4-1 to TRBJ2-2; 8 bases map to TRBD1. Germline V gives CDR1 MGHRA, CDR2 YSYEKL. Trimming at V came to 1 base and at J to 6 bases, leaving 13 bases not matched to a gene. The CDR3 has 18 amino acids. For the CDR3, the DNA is TGCGCCAGCAGCCAAGCGACGACCGGGACAGGTGTCGCCGGGGAGCTGTTTTTT. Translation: CASSQATTGTGVAGELFF.

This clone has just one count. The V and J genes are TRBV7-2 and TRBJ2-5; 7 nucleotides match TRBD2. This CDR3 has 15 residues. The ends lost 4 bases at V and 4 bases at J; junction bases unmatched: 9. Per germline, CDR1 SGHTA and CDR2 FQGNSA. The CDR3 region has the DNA TGTGCCAGCAGCTCCAACGGGGTAGCGGGAGAGACCCAGTACTTC. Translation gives CASSSNGVAGETQYF.